This is a list of T cell receptor beta chains from one sample in a study of blood T cell repertoires in COVID-19. Some clones are missing from TCRdb's copy, which holds only in-frame ones; the method was immunoSEQ multiplex PCR. Here the sample spans some 95,000 clones, roughly nine tenths being singletons. The source material was peripheral blood. The receptors were sampled from a man in his sixties or seventies with acute or convalescent COVID-19. Both conserved end residues are trimmed from each CDR3. Fields, in order: CDR3 protein, clone size, V gene. A clone size is listed for some rows: how often the clone was seen (once, few, many), or a class if it is expanded.

ASSALASADTQY | . | TRBV2
ASTPGQRSGANVLT | . | TRBV19
ASSANLGQEYEQY | . | TRBV7-6
ASGQGTYQPQH | . | TRBV19
ASSLDTHNEQF | . | TRBV7-7
ASSDRGRYGYT | . | TRBV18
ASDARVGYGYT | . | TRBV5-8
ATSRGQGITSGNTIY | . | TRBV15
ASSPTGGSGYGYT | once | TRBV3-1/TRBV3-2
ASSETGGNQPQH | . | TRBV6-1
ASSFSRGLSNQPQH | once | TRBV28
ASSYSRGSTEAF | . | TRBV6-5
ASSLGGGRSETQY | . | TRBV5-1
ASSVGGGVESPLH | . | TRBV9
ASSGDRVQDSHGYT | . | TRBV2
ASSPRVDGGYEQY | many | TRBV6-5
ASSLVQGGGETQY | . | TRBV7-6
ASSSADRPPNTEAF | . | TRBV5-4
ASSDTSGLTDTQY | . | TRBV2
ASSSITGGSSYNEQF | . | TRBV7-9
SASKGGGVGNTIY | once | TRBV29-1
ASSLKPNQPQH | . | TRBV5-5